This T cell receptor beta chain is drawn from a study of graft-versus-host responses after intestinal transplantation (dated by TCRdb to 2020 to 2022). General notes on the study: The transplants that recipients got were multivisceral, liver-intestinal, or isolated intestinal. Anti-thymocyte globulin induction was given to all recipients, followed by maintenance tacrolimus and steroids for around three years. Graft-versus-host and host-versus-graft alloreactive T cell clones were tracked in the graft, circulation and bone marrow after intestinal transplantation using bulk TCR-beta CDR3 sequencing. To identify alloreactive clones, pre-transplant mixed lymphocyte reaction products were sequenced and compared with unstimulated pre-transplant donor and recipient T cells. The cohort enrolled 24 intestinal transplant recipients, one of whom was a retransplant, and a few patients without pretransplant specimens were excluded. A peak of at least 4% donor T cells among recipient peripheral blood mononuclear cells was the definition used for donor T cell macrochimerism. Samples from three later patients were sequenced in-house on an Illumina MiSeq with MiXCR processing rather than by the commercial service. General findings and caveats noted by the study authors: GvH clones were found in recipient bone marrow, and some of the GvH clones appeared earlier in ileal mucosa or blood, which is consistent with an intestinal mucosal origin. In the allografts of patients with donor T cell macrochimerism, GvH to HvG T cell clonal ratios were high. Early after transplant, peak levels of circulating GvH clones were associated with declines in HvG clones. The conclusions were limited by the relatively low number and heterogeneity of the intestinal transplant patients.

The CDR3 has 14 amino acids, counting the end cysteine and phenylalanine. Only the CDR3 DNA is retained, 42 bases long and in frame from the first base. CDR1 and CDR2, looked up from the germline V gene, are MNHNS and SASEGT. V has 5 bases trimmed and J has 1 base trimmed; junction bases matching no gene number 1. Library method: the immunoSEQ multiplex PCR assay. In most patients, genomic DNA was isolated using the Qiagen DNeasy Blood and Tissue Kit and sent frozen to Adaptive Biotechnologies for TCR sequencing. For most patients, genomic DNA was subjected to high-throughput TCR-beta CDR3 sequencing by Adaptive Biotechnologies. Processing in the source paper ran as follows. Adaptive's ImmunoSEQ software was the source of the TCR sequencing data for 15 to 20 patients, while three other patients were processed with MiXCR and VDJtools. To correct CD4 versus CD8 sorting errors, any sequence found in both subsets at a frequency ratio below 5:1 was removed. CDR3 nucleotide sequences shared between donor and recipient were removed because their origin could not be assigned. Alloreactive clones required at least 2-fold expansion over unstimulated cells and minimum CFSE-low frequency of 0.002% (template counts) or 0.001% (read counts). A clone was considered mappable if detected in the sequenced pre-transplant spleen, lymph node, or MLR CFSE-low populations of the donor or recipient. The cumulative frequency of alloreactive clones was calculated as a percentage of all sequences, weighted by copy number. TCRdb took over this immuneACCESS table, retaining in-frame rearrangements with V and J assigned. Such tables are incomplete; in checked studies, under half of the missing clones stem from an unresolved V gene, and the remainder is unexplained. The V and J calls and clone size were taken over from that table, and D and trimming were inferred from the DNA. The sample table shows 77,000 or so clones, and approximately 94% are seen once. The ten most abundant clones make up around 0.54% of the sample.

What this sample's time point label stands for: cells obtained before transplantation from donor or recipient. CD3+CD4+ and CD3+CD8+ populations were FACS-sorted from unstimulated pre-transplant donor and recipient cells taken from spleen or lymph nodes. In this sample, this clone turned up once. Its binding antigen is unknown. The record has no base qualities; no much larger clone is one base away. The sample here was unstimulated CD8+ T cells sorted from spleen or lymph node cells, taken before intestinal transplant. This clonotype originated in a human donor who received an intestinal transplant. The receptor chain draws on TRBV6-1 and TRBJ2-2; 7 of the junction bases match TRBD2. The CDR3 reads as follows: CASSPSGNTGELFF. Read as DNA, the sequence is TGTGCCAGCAGTCCTAGCGGGAACACCGGGGAGCTGTTTTTT.